Each of the 2 T cell receptor beta chains below was sequenced from the same sample in a study of breast tumors, draining lymph nodes, adjacent tissues. TCRdb re-analysed the multiplex PCR reads in MiXCR, keeping a single row per CDR3 protein. The sample consists of approximately 28,000 distinct CDR3 sequences, less than 65% of them appearing once. The sequencing input was breast tumor tissue. The source of these receptors is a female donor with breast cancer. Some clones in this sample may be carry-over from other donors' samples.

Points on this clonotype: No conserved phenylalanine or tryptophan ends this CDR3, so it is likely a read error. No DNA is shown, since the ends of the CDR3 on it are uncertain; the CDR3 is the one TCRdb lists. The chain carries TRBV19 and TRBJ2-1; the D segment call TRBD2 is taken from the table without a DNA check. Ends included, the CDR3 has 16 residues. The V gene's germline CDR1 is LNHDA and CDR2 SQIVND (reference sequence). The CDR3 sequence is CASRLAGGSSYNERFS.

The rearrangement joins TRBV9 to TRBJ2-1, with TRBD2 identical over 9 bases. CDR1 is SGDLS, CDR2 YYNGEE, per germline. Trimming cost V 0 bases and J 9 bases; bases outside gene matches: 7. The CDR3 contains 15 residues. The CDR3 DNA is TGTGCCAGCAGCGTAGGAAATAGCGGGGGCGGTGAGCAGTTCTTC. Translated: CASSVGNSGGGEQFF.